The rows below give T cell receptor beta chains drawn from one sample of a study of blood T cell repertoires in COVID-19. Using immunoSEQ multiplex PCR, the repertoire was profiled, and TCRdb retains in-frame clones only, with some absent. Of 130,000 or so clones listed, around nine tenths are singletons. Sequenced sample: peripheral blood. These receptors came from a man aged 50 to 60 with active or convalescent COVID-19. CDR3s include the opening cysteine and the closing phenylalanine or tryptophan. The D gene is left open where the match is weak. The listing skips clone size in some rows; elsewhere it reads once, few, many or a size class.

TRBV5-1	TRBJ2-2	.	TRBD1	TGCGCCAGCAGCACCGAAACAGGGGGTAACGGGGAGCTGTTTTTT	CASSTETGGNGELFF
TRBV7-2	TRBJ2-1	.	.	TGTGCCAGCACCCTAGTCGTGGGGCGGGGCTACAATGAGCAGTTCTTC	CASTLVVGRGYNEQFF
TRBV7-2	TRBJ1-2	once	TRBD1	TGTGCCAGCAGCTCGGTGGACAGGGGGTATGATGGCTACACCTTC	CASSSVDRGYDGYTF
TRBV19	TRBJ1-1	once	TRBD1	TGTGCCAGCCGTGACAGGGCCACTGAAGCTTTCTTT	CASRDRATEAFF
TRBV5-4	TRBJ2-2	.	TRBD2	TGTGCCAGCAGCGGGACTAGCGGGAACCATATTAACACCGGGGAGCTGTTTTTT	CASSGTSGNHINTGELFF
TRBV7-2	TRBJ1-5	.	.	TGTGCCAGCAGCGTACCGGGGGGCGTGCAGCCCCAGCATTTT	CASSVPGGVQPQHF
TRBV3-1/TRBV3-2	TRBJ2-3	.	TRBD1	TGTGCCAGCAGTCGTTCGGACAGGAGAGGGGATACGCAGTATTTT	CASSRSDRRGDTQYF
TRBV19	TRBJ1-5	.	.	TGTGCCAGTAGCCGGGACAAAAATCAGCCCCAGCATTTT	CASSRDKNQPQHF
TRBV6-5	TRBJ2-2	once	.	TGTGCCAGCAGTTACGGGGGCTACACCGGGGAGCTGTTTTTT	CASSYGGYTGELFF
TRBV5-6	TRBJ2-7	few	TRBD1	TGTGCCAGCAGCTGGACAGGGGGCGGCCACGAGCAGTACTTC	CASSWTGGGHEQYF
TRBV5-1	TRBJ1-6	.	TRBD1	TGCGCCAGCAGCCCGGGACAGCTTAATTCACCCCTCCACTTT	CASSPGQLNSPLHF
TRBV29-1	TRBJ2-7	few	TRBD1	TGCAGCGTTTCAGGGGGCTACGAGCAGTACTTC	CSVSGGYEQYF
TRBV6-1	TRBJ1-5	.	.	TGTGCCAGCAGTGATCGACAGGCGAATCAGCCCCAGCATTTT	CASSDRQANQPQHF
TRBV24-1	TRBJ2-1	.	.	TGTGCCACCAGTGAAGCTAACTACAATGAGCAGTTCTTC	CATSEANYNEQFF
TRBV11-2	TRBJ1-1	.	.	TGTGCCAGCAGCTTAGAGGCGGGGACTGAAGCTTTCTTT	CASSLEAGTEAFF
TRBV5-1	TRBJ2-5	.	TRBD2	TGCGCCAGCGGACTAGCGGGAGGGCCCCAAGAGACCCAGTACTTC	CASGLAGGPQETQYF
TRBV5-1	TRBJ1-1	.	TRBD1	TGCGCCAGCAGCTCGGGACAGGGGTACACTGAAGCTTTCTTT	CASSSGQGYTEAFF
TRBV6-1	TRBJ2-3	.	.	TGTGCCAGCAGTGAAGGGACGCGGGCAGATACGCAGTATTTT	CASSEGTRADTQYF
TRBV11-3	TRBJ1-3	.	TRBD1	TGTGCCAGCAGCATGACAGGGGTAAACACCATATATTTT	CASSMTGVNTIYF
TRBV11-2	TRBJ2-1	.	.	TGTGCCAGCAGCGCCCGACTTTACAATGAGCAGTTCTTC	CASSARLYNEQFF
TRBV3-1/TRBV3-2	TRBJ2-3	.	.	TGTGCCAGCAGCCAAGATCTCGGTTCAACAGAACGAAACACAGATACGCAGTATTTT	CASSQDLGSTERNTDTQYF
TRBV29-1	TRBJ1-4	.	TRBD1	TGCAGCGTTGGGCGACACCGGGACAGTTCAAATGAAAAACTGTTTTTT	CSVGRHRDSSNEKLFF
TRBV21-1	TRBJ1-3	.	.	TGTGCCAGCAGCAAAGTCCGACAGGGGTATCAATACACCATATATTTT	CASSKVRQGYQYTIYF
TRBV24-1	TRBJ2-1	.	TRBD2	TGTGCCACCAGTGATTCCACCGGGACTAGCGGGGGAGTCTCCTACAATGAGCAGTTCTTC	CATSDSTGTSGGVSYNEQFF
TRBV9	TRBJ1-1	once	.	TGTGCCAGCAGCGTAGTCGGGGAGGTGACTGAAGCTTTCTTT	CASSVVGEVTEAFF
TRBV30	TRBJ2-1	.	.	TGTGCCTGGAGTAGAGGGGGCTCCTACAATGAGCAGTTCTTC	CAWSRGGSYNEQFF
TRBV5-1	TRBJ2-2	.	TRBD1	TGCGCCAGCAGCGCCGGGACAGGGGTCGCGAACACCGGGGAGCTGTTTTTT	CASSAGTGVANTGELFF
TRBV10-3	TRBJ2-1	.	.	TGTGCCATCAGTGAGTCTCGGGGATCTTCCTACAATGAGCAGTTCTTC	CAISESRGSSYNEQFF
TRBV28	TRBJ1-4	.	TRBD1	TGTGCCAGCAGTTCCTCGACAGGGCTCGAAAAACTGTTTTTT	CASSSSTGLEKLFF
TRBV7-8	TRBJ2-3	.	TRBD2	TGTGCCAGCAGCCCTAGCGGGGGGAGCGCAGATACGCAGTATTTT	CASSPSGGSADTQYF
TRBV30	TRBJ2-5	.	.	TGTGCCTGGAGTGGAATTAGCCGACAAGAGACCCAGTACTTC	CAWSGISRQETQYF
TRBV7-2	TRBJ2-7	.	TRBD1	TGTGCCAGCAGCGTTACAGGGGGCTCATACGAGCAGTACTTC	CASSVTGGSYEQYF
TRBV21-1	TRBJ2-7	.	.	TGTGCCAGCACCACGGCGACTAACTACGAGCAGTACTTC	CASTTATNYEQYF
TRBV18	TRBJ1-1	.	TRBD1	TGTGCCAGCTCACCGGGACAGGGTGTGGCTGAAGCTTTCTTT	CASSPGQGVAEAFF
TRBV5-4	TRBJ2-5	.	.	TGTGCCAGCAGCTTCATTAGGGGAGAGACCCAGTACTTC	CASSFIRGETQYF
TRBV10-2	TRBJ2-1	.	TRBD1	TGCGCCAGCATAGGGATGTTGGACCGGGACAGGGACTACAATGAGCAGTTCTTC	CASIGMLDRDRDYNEQFF
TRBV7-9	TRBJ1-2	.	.	TGTGCCAGCAGCCGTTCCGACTGGGGCTACACCTTC	CASSRSDWGYTF
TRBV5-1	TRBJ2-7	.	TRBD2	TGCGCCAGCAGCTTAACACTAGCGGGAGGAGGGTACGAGCAGTACTTC	CASSLTLAGGGYEQYF
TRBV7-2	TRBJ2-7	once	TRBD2	TGTGCCAGCAGCTACGGAGGCGTTAGCGGGAGTTACGAGCAGTACTTC	CASSYGGVSGSYEQYF
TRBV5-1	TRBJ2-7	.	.	TGCGCCAGCAGCTCATCATACGAGCAGTACTTC	CASSSSYEQYF
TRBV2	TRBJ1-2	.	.	TGTGCCAGCAGTGAACATCCTCGGGGGTCATATGGCTACACCTTC	CASSEHPRGSYGYTF
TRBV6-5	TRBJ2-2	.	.	TGTGCCAGCAAGGAAGGGCAGGGAAGGACCGGGGAGCTGTTTTTT	CASKEGQGRTGELFF
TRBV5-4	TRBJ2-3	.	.	TGTGCCAGCAGCTTCGGTGAGAATACGCAGTATTTT	CASSFGENTQYF
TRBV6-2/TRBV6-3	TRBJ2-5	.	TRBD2	TGTGCCAGCAGTGGGACTATCGAAGAGACCCAGTACTTC	CASSGTIEETQYF
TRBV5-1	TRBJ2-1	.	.	TGCGCCAGCAGCGCAGGGGGGCTTTACAATGAGCAGTTCTTC	CASSAGGLYNEQFF
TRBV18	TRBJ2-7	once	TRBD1	TGTGCCAGCTCACCTACGGGACAGTCCTACGAGCAGTACTTC	CASSPTGQSYEQYF
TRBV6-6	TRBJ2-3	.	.	TGTGCCAGCAGCCTCGTCTCAGATACGCAGTATTTT	CASSLVSDTQYF
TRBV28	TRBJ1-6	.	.	TGTGCCAGCAGTCGAGAAGGGGGAGGGGAATCACCCCTCCACTTT	CASSREGGGESPLHF
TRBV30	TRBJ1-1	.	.	TGTGCCTGGAGCCGGGGGGGTATGACTGAAGCTTTCTTT	CAWSRGGMTEAFF
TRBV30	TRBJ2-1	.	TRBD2	TGTGCCTGGACAGGAGCGGGGGACAACGGGAACAATGAGCAGTTCTTC	CAWTGAGDNGNNEQFF
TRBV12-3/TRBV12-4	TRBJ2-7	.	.	TGTGCCAGCAGTTTCGGGATATACTACGAGCAGTACTTC	CASSFGIYYEQYF
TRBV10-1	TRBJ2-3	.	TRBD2	TGCGCCAGCAGTGACGGGGGGAGCACAGATACGCAGTATTTT	CASSDGGSTDTQYF
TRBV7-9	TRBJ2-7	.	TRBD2	TGTGCCAGCAGCTTACTAGCGGGGGACACCTTTCCCTACGAGCAGTACTTC	CASSLLAGDTFPYEQYF
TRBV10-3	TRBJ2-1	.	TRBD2	TGTGCCATCAGTGCGGCTAGCGGGGGTCACAATGAGCAGTTCTTC	CAISAASGGHNEQFF
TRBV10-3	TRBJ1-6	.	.	TGTGCCATCAGTGAGAGGCGGGATAATTCACCCCTCCACTTT	CAISERRDNSPLHF
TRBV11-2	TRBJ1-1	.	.	TGTGCCAGCAGCTTCTTTTGGCAGGCGAACACTGAAGCTTTCTTT	CASSFFWQANTEAFF
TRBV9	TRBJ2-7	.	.	TGTGCCAGCAGCCCAACTCCGCGAGCAGGGTTTGAGCAGTACTTC	CASSPTPRAGFEQYF
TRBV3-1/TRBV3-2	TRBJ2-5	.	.	TGTGCCAGCAGCCAAGATCGTAGCGGAGGAAAGACCCAGTACTTC	CASSQDRSGGKTQYF
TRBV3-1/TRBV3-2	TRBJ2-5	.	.	TGTGCCAGCAGCCAAGGGAGGGGGCCGCAAGAGACCCAGTACTTC	CASSQGRGPQETQYF